The 18 T cell receptor beta chains below come from one sample, sequenced in a study of identical twins. TCRdb reprocessed the 5' RACE reads via MiXCR and lists one record per CDR3 protein. Of approximately 600,000 distinct CDR3 sequences in the sample, 7.1% were seen once. The same sample was also used in a study of yellow fever vaccine responses in identical twins.

What was sequenced was PBMCs. These receptors all come from a woman aged 18-35 years in good health.

This clonotype was seen many times. The CDR3 sequence is CASSLRTGNNEQFF. The CDR3 region has the DNA TGCGCCAGCAGCCTCCGGACAGGGAACAATGAGCAGTTCTTC. The chain joins TRBV5-1 to TRBJ2-1; the match to TRBD1 covers 8 bases. This CDR3 contains 14 residues. V shed 4 bases, J shed 5 bases, and the junction held 5 bases outside the gene matches. The germline V gene encodes CDR1 SGHRS and CDR2 YFSETQ.

This clonotype has only a few counts. The gene calls are TRBV12-3 or TRBV12-4 and TRBJ2-2; D perhaps matches TRBD1 (5 bases). The CDR3 is made up of 15 amino acids. The V end lost 1 base, the J end lost 3 bases, and 9 bases lay between the germline ends. CDR3 nucleotides: TGTGCCAGCAGTTTAGTCGCAGGGTACACCGGGGAGCTGTTTTTT. The encoded protein is CASSLVAGYTGELFF.

This clonotype has only a few counts. This sequence joins TRBV7-6 and TRBJ2-3; D tentatively fits TRBD1 or TRBD2 (5 bases each). V dropped 1 base and J dropped 2 bases, with 16 bases sitting between them. The CDR3 length is 17 residues. Looked up from germline, CDR1 is SGHVS and CDR2 is FNYEAQ. DNA of the CDR3: TGTGCCAGCAGCTTAGATTGGGTCGGGGACCCCACAGATACGCAGTATTTT. Translated: CASSLDWVGDPTDTQYF.

This clonotype was detected ten times or more. The chain links TRBV7-8 to TRBJ2-1, with 10 bases matching TRBD2. The V gene end was trimmed by 5 bases and the J gene end by 0 bases; junction bases not matched to a gene: 7. This CDR3 is built from 17 residues. Germline CDR1 and CDR2: SGHVS and FQNEAQ. The CDR3 spells CASSPGTSVSSYNEQFF. The CDR3 DNA sequence: TGTGCCAGCAGCCCGGGGACTAGCGTGAGCTCCTACAATGAGCAGTTCTTC.

This clonotype was seen repeatedly, ten times or more. The chain combines TRBV10-3 with TRBJ1-1; possibly TRBD1 for D (5 bases). V was shortened by 7 bases and J by 5 bases, with 14 bases between the two germline ends. Germline V gene lookup returns CDR1 ENHRY and CDR2 SYGVKD. CDR3 size: 13 residues. The CDR3 reads CAITRVEGTEAFF. In DNA form, the CDR3 reads TGTGCCATCACCAGGGTTGAAGGAACTGAAGCTTTCTTT.

This clonotype has only a few counts. This chain connects TRBV11-1 to TRBJ2-1; 12 nucleotides line up with TRBD2. Losses at the gene ends were 4 bases for V and 0 bases for J; bases not matched to a gene: 13. This CDR3 has 20 amino acids. Per germline, CDR1 SGHAT and CDR2 FQDESV (reference sequence). In nucleotides, the CDR3 is TGTGCCAGCAGCTCGACTCGGGCGCTAGCGGGAGGGAGCTCCTACAATGAGCAGTTCTTC. Protein: CASSSTRALAGGSSYNEQFF.

The chain couples TRBV7-9 to TRBJ2-7, with 11 nucleotides matching TRBD1. With V trimmed by 5 bases and J by 1 base, 4 bases remained unmatched. The CDR3 loop spans 15 amino acids. CDR1 and CDR2 from the germline V gene are SEHNR and FQNEAQ (reference sequence). The CDR3 bases are TGTGCCAGCAGCACTGGGACAGGGGGATCCTACGAGCAGTACGTC. Protein sequence: CASSTGTGGSYEQYV.

This clonotype was detected only a few times. The gene calls are TRBV5-4 and TRBJ2-2, with 7 bases identical to TRBD1. The CDR3 sequence is 18 residues long. The germline CDR1 and CDR2 sequences are SGHNT and YYREEE (reference sequence). V lost 3 bases, J lost 0 bases, and 11 bases stayed unmatched. CDR3 coding DNA: TGTGCCAGCAGCTCGGAGGTGACAGGGCCGACGAACACCGGGGAGCTGTTTTTT. Protein sequence: CASSSEVTGPTNTGELFF.

The chain combines TRBV27 with TRBJ2-7, with D unresolved. The germline V gene encodes CDR1 MNHEY and CDR2 SMNVEV (reference sequence). This CDR3 has 12 amino acids. The V gene lost 6 bases and the J gene lost 5 bases, with 11 bases spanning the gap. The CDR3 DNA reads TGTGCCAGCAGCAACGGGCCACACGAGCAGTACTTC. It yields the protein CASSNGPHEQYF.

The genes are TRBV7-2 and TRBJ2-1; 10 bases line up with TRBD2. Trimming cost V 1 base and J 5 bases; bases outside gene matches: 2. The CDR3 is 15 residues long. Germline values: CDR1 SGHTA, CDR2 FQGNSA. The CDR3 bases are TGTGCCAGCAGCTTAGATAGCGGGGGGCACAATGAGCAGTTCTTC. Protein product: CASSLDSGGHNEQFF.

This chain links TRBV3-1 with TRBJ2-7; 9 positions agree with TRBD1. CDR3 length: 16 residues. Germline CDR1 and CDR2: LGHDT and YNNKEL (reference sequence). Trimming took 1 base from V and 5 from J; bases not matched to a gene: 9. The CDR3 is CASSQVPAGTGHEQYF. The CDR3 DNA sequence: TGTGCCAGCAGCCAAGTCCCGGCAGGGACAGGGCACGAGCAGTACTTC.

At least ten counts were recorded for this clonotype. This chain uses TRBV13 with TRBJ2-1; D gene ambiguous. V was pared by 3 bases and J by 5 bases, with 17 bases between. The CDR3 runs 16 residues. Germline V gene lookup returns CDR1 PRHDT and CDR2 FYEKMQ (reference sequence). CDR3 DNA sequence: TGTGCCAGCAGCTTTATTGGGATAAGCATAAACAATGAGCAGTTCTTC. It codes for CASSFIGISINNEQFF.

The sample holds many counts of this clonotype. V and J are TRBV27 and TRBJ2-5; 10 bases are shared with TRBD2. Per the germline V gene, CDR1 is MNHEY and CDR2 is SMNVEV (reference sequence). CDR3 length: 15 residues. V shed 3 bases, J shed 5 bases, and the junction held 6 bases outside the gene matches. The CDR3 loop reads CASSLLAGVMETQYF. CDR3 DNA sequence: TGTGCCAGCAGTTTGCTAGCGGGAGTTATGGAGACCCAGTACTTC.

The table lists this clonotype with a few counts. This rearrangement joins TRBV7-9 to TRBJ1-6; D remains unclear. Germline CDR1 and CDR2: SEHNR and FQNEAQ (reference sequence). The ends were cut back, 3 bases at V and 8 bases at J, with 11 bases in the middle. The CDR3 runs to 14 residues. The CDR3 nucleotides read TGTGCCAGCAGCTTTCAGCGGATCGATTCACCCCTCCACTTT. Translation gives CASSFQRIDSPLHF.

This clonotype turned up a few times. V usage is TRBV4-1 and J usage is TRBJ2-2; TRBD2 agrees at 10 bases. With 2 bases clipped from V and 7 bases from J, the junction kept 10 bases outside the gene matches. The CDR3 is made up of 17 amino acids. Germline-derived CDR1 and CDR2 are MGHRA and YSYEKL. This CDR3 reads CASSQQGAGGRVGELFF. CDR3 bases: TGCGCCAGCAGCCAACAAGGAGCGGGAGGGCGGGTCGGGGAGCTGTTTTTT.

In its sample, this clonotype was seen a few times. J is TRBJ2-7 and V is TRBV6-5; D might be TRBD2 (5 bases). This CDR3 has 14 amino acids. Germline V gene lookup returns CDR1 MNHEY and CDR2 SVGAGI. The V and J ends lost 2 bases and 4 bases respectively, with 12 bases between them. DNA of the CDR3: TGTGCCAGCAGTTACGGCGGGCCACTTTACGAGCAGTACTTC. Translated, it gives CASSYGGPLYEQYF.

The chain combines TRBV6-2 or TRBV6-3 with TRBJ2-1; the D is unclear. Germline V CDR1 and CDR2: MNHEY, SVGEGT. This CDR3 comprises 13 residues. The ends were cut back, 5 bases at V and 4 bases at J, with 9 bases in the middle. The chain's CDR3 is CASSPLEYNEQFF. For the CDR3, the DNA is TGTGCCAGCAGTCCCTTAGAATACAATGAGCAGTTCTTC.

The V call is TRBV2, the J call TRBJ2-7; D uncertain. Trimming took off 1 base at V and 2 bases at J, with 18 bases between the two ends. The CDR3 consists of 17 residues. From germline, CDR1 is SNHLY and CDR2 FYNNEI. DNA of the CDR3: TGTGCCAGCAGTGAAGGCGCCGCTAGTATAGGACCCTACGAGCAGTACTTC. This sequence encodes CASSEGAASIGPYEQYF.